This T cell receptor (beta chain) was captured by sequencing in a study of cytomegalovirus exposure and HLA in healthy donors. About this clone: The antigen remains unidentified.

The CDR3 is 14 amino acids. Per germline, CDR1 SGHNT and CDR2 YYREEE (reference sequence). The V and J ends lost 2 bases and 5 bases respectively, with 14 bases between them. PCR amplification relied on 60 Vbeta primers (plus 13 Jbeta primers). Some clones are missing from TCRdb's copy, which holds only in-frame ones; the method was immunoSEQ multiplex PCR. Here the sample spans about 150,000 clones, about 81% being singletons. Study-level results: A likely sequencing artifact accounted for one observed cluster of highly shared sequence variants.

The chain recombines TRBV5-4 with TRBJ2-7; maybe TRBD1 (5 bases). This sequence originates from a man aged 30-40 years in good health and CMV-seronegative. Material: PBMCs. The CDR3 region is CASSLGSRGNEQYF. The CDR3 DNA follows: TGTGCCAGCAGCTTAGGGTCTAGGGGCAACGAGCAGTACTTC.